This T cell receptor beta chain was found in a study of T cell repertoires in cytomegalovirus infection. For the study at large: CMV epitopes in the study were HLA-C-restricted (recently identified) and HLA-B-restricted (well studied). Signatures in public TCR beta sequences pointed to both CMV infection and matching HLA type.

TCRdb independently ran MiXCR on the reads; one entry per CDR3 protein. The sample shows 700,000 to 900,000 distinct CDR3 sequences, roughly 29% of them seen only once. Germline V lookup: CDR1 SGHDT, CDR2 YYEEEE. The CDR3 has 14 residues. Trimming shortened V by 4 bases and J by 1 base, and 12 bases separated the two germline ends. Whole-study findings and limits: Cumulative frequency (of public TCR beta family members) identified carriers of CMV plus the relevant HLA.

This clonotype was seen ten or more times. Its antigen is currently unknown. This chain links TRBV5-6 with TRBJ2-7; unclear D gene. Sequencing was performed on cultured CD8+ T cells from PBMCs, taken from culture after CMV antigen stimulation. The sequence derives from a human donor in good health (CMV status not recorded). Some clones in this sample may be carry-over from other donors' samples. CDR3 in amino acids: CASSPRWDSYEQYF. CDR3 sequence (DNA): TGTGCCAGCAGCCCGAGGTGGGATTCCTACGAGCAGTACTTC. Combining the CDR3 with reference TRBV5-6 and TRBJ2-7 gives the whole variable domain DAGVTQSPTHLIKTRGQQVTLRCSPKSGHDTVSWYQQALGQGPQFIFQYYEEEERQRGNFPDRFSGHQFPNYSSELNVNALLLGDSALYLCASSPRWDSYEQYFGPGTRLTVT.